This T cell receptor (beta chain) appears in the sequencing data of a study of graft-versus-host responses after intestinal transplantation. The CDR3 contains 15 residues. From germline, CDR1 is MNHEY and CDR2 SVGAGI. V lost 2 bases and J lost 2; bases outside the gene matches: 5. A word on this clone: The antigen is unknown.

Study-wide points: GvH clones surfaced in recipient marrow, some emerging earlier in ileum or blood.

TCRdb's copy holds only in-frame clones and misses some; the assay was immunoSEQ multiplex PCR. The table lists about 85,000 clones, approximately 90% of them singletons. V gene TRBV6-5 combines with J gene TRBJ1-1; 7 bases fit TRBD1. The receptor's source is a human donor who was the organ donor for an intestinal transplant. The sequenced sample was unstimulated CD8+ T cells sorted from spleen or lymph node cells, obtained before transplant. The CDR3 DNA is TGTGCCAGCAGTTACCTAGGGGGCGGAAACACTGAAGCTTTCTTT. Residues: CASSYLGGGNTEAFF.